This T cell receptor (beta chain) was observed in a study of blood T cell repertoires in COVID-19. Across the study: Acute-phase and convalescent COVID-19 samples originated in the United States, Italy and Spain. PBMCs, B-cell-depleted T cells, or T cells were the source of the cDNA or gDNA that made up the material.

Original data processing: Amplification of reference gene primers provided the estimated nucleated cell counts. Repertoires were generated with immunoSEQ multiplex PCR, while TCRdb's copy carries only in-frame clones and drops some. The V and J calls and clone size were taken over from that table, and D and trimming were inferred from the DNA. Of around 150,000 clones detected, approximately 83% appear once; the ten largest clones hold less than 3.5%. This clonotype was obtained from a man in his 70s with acute or convalescent COVID-19. Sequenced material: peripheral blood.

This CDR3 is CASSELTGLNTEAFF. Written as DNA, the CDR3 is TGTGCCAGCAGTGAGCTGACAGGTTTGAACACTGAAGCTTTCTTT. The gene calls are TRBV28 and TRBJ1-1; perhaps TRBD1 as D (6 bases). The germline gives CDR1 MDHEN, CDR2 SYDVKM. This CDR3 is built from 15 residues. V lost 5 bases, J lost 0 bases, and 13 bases lay in between.